This T cell receptor beta chain was profiled in a study of CD8 T cells in Susac syndrome. About the research overall: The Susac syndrome patients were therapy-naive, on corticosteroids, or on intravenous immunoglobulin alone at blood draw.

Germline CDR1 is MNHEY and CDR2 is SVGAGI. The CDR3 contains 13 residues. V shed 2 bases and J shed 2 bases, with 6 bases lying between them. Random hexamers were used to reverse transcribe about 0.45 to 1 ug of RNA. From the immunoSEQ multiplex PCR reads, TCRdb called clonotypes with MiXCR, one entry per CDR3 protein. The table has around 170,000 distinct CDR3 sequences, approximately 95% seen once. The sequence derives from a human donor with Susac syndrome. The V gene is TRBV6-5, the J gene TRBJ1-2; D is unresolved. The source material was CD8+ T cells from PBMCs. This CDR3 is CASSYSPNYGYTF. CDR3 DNA sequence: TGTGCCAGCAGTTACAGCCCAAACTATGGCTACACCTTC.